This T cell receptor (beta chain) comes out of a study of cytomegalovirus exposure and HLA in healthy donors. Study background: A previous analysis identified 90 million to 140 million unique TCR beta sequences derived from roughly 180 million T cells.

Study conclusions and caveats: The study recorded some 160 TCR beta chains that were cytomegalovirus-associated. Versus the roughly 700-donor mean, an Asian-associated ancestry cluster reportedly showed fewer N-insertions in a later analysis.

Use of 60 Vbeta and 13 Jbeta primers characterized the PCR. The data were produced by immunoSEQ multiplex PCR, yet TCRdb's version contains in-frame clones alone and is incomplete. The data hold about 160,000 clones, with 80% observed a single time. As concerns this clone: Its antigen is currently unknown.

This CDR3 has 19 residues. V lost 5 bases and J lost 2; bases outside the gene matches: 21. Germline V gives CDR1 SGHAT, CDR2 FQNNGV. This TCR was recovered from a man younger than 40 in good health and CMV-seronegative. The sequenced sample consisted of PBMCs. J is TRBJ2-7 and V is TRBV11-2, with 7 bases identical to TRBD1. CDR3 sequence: CASSPTGQINSLGPYEQYF. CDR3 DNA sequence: TGTGCCAGCAGCCCGACGGGACAGATAAATTCCCTTGGGCCCTACGAGCAGTACTTC.